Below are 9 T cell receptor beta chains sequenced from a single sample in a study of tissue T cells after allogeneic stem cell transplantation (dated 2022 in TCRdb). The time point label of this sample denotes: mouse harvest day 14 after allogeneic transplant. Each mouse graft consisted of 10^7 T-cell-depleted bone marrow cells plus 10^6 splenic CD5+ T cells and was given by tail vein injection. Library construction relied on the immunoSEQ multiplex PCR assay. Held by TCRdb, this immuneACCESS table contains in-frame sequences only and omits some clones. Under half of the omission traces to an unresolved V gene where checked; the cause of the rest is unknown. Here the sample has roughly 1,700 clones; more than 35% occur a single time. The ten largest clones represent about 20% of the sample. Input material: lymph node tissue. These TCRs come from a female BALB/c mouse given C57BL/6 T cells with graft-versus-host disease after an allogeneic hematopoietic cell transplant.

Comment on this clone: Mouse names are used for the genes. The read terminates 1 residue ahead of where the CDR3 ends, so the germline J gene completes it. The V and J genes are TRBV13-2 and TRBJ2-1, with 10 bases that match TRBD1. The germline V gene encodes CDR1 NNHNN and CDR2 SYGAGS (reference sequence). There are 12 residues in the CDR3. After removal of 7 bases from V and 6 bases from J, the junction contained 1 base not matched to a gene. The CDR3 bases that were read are TGTGCCAGCCGGGACAGGGGTGCTGAGCAGTTC. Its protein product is CASRDRGAEQF. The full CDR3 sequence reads CASRDRGAEQFF.

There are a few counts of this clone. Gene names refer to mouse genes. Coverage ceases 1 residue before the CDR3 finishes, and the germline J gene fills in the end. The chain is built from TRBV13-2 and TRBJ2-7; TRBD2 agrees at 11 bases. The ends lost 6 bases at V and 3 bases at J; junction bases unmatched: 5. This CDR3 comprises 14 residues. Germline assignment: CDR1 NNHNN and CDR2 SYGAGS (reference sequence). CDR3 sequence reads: CASAPGTGGYEQYF. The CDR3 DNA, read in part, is TGTGCCAGCGCCCCCGGGACTGGGGGCTATGAACAGTAC.

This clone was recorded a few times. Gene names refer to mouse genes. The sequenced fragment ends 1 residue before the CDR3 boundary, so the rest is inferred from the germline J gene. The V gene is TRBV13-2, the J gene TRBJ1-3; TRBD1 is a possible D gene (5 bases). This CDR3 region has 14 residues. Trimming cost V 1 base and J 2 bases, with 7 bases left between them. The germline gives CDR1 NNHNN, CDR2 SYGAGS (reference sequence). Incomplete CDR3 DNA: TGTGCCAGCGGTGATTCGGGGGCTGGAAATACGCTCTAT. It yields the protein CASGDSGAGNTLY. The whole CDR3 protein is CASGDSGAGNTLYF.

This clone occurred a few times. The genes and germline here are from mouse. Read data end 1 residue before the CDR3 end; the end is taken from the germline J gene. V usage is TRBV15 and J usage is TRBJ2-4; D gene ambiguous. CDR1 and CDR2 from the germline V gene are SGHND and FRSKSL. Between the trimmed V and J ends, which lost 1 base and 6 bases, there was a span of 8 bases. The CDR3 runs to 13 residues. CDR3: CASSLGGANTLYF. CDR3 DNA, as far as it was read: TGTGCCAGCAGTTTAGGGGGAGCGAACACCTTGTAC.

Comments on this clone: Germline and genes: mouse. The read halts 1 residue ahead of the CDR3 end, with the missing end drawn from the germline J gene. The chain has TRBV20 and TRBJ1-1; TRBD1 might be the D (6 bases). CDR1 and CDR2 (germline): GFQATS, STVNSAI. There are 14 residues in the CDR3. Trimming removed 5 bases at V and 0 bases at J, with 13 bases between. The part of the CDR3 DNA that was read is TGTGGTGCTTCCCAGGGGCCTTCAAACACAGAAGTCTTC. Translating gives CGASQGPSNTEVF. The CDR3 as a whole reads CGASQGPSNTEVFF.

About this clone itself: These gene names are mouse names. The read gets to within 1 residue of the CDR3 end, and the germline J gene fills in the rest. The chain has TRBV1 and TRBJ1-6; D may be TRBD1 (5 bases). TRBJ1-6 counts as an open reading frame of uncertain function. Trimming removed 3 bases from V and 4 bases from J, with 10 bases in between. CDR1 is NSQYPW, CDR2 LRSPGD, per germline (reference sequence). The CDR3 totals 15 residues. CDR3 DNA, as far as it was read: TGCACCTGCAGTGCCCGGGACCGGTATAATTCGCCCCTCTAC. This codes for CTCSARDRYNSPLY. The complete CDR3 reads CTCSARDRYNSPLYF.

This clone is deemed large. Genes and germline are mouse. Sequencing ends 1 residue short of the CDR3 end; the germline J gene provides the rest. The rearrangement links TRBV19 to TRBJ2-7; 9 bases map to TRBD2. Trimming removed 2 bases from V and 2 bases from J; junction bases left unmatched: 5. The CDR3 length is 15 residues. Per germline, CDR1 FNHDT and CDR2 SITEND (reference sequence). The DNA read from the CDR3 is TGTGCCAGCAGTATCGGGCTGGGGGGGACCTATGAACAGTAC. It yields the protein CASSIGLGGTYEQY. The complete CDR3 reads CASSIGLGGTYEQYF.

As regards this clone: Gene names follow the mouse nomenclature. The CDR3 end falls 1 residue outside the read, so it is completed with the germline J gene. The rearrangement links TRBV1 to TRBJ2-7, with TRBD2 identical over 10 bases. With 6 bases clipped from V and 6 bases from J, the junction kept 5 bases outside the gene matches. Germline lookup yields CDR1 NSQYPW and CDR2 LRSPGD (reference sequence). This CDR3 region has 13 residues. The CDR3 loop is CTCRETGGFEQYF. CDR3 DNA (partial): TGCACCTGCAGGGAGACTGGGGGGTTTGAACAGTAC.

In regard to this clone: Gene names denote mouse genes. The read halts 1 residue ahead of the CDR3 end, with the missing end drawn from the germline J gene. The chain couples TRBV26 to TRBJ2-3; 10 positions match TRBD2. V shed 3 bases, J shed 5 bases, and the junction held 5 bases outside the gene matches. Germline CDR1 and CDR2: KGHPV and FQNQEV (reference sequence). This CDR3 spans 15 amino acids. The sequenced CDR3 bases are TGTGCCAGCAGTCTCCCAAACTGGGGGGGAGAAACGCTGTAT. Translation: CASSLPNWGGETLY. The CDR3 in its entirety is CASSLPNWGGETLYF.